What follows is one T cell receptor beta chain and its context. Trimming took 7 bases from V and 12 from J, leaving 25 bases between them. Germline loops: CDR1 GTSNPN, CDR2 SVGIG (reference sequence). The CDR3 runs to 14 residues. The data stem from a study of sequential checkpoint blockade in melanoma. Looking at the study overall: Arm A got nivolumab then ipilimumab; arm B the reverse, 1:1. Maintenance nivolumab came after either treatment sequence.

Noted treatment: randomized to nivolumab then ipilimumab (arm A) or the reverse (arm B). No patient had prior DNA-damaging chemotherapy. Sorted cells were live CD3+CD8+, lacking CD19 and CD56, from PBMCs. The data were produced by immunoSEQ multiplex PCR, yet TCRdb's version contains in-frame clones alone and is incomplete. Among about 30,000 clones listed, 85% to 90% were seen once. The chain combines TRBV30 with TRBJ2-1; tentative D call: TRBD1 (6 bases). The receptor was isolated from a human donor with melanoma. The material sequenced was CD8+ T cells sorted from blood (inferred from file names), taken from a patient given nivolumab and ipilimumab in sequence. The CDR3 loop is CASTGTPSLEVQFF. The CDR3 DNA reads as TGTGCCTCGACCGGGACACCCTCTTTGGAAGTGCAGTTCTTC.